The next 2 T cell receptor beta chains were all read from a single sample in a study of blood T cell repertoires in COVID-19. Method: immunoSEQ multiplex PCR; TCRdb's copy keeps in-frame clones and lacks some. The repertoire has more than 250,000 clones, roughly 85% of them found once; the top ten carry about 5.7%. Sequencing was done on a sample of PBMCs or T cells enriched from blood (not recorded which). These receptors were taken from a woman in her 40s who had recovered from COVID-19.

The genes are TRBV24-1 and TRBJ2-5, with TRBD1 matching 9 bases. V was clipped by 2 bases and J by 5 bases; unmatched bases: 8. The CDR3 sequence is 16 residues long. Germline CDR1 reads KGHDR; CDR2 reads SFDVKD. The DNA of the CDR3 is TGTGCCACCAGTGATTCGACCGGGACAGGGTTGGAGACCCAGTACTTC. Amino acids: CATSDSTGTGLETQYF.

The CDR3 loop reads CASSLGAGVLGEQYF. The DNA of the CDR3 is TGTGCCAGCAGCCTCGGGGCGGGAGTCTTGGGCGAGCAGTACTTC. This sequence joins TRBV7-2 and TRBJ2-7; 7 bases fit TRBD2. With V trimmed by 5 bases and J by 6 bases, 13 bases remained unmatched. The CDR3 covers 15 residues. Germline loops: CDR1 SGHTA, CDR2 FQGNSA.